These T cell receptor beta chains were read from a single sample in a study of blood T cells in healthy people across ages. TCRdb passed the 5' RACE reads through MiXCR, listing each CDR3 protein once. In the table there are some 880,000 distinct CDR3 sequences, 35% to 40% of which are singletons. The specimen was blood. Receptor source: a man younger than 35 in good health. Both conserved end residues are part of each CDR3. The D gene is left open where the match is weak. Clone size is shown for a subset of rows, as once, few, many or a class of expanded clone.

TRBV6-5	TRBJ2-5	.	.	TGTGCCAGCAGTGCTCGACATTACCAAGAGACCCAGTACTTC	CASSARHYQETQYF
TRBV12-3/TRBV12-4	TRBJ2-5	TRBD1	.	TGTGCCAGCACCCCGGGACAGATAGAAGAGACCCAGTACTTC	CASTPGQIEETQYF
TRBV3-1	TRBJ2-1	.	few	TGTGCCAGCAGCCCACCTTCCTTAATAGTCAATGAGCAGTTCTTC	CASSPPSLIVNEQFF
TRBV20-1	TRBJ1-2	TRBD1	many	TGCAGTGCGCCGGGACAGGCGTATGGCTACACCTTC	CSAPGQAYGYTF
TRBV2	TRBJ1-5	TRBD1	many	TGTGCCAGCAGGGTGACAGGGCGACAGCCCCAGCATTTT	CASRVTGRQPQHF
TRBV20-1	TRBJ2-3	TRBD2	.	TGCAGTGCTAGAGGACTAGCGGGGGTCACAGATACGCAGTATTTT	CSARGLAGVTDTQYF
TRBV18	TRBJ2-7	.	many	TGTGCCAGCTCACCGACAGAAAAAGAGCAGTACTTC	CASSPTEKEQYF
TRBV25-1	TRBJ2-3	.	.	TGTGCCAGCAGTGAATGGGCAGGGGACCGTCGAGGAGATACGCAGTATTTT	CASSEWAGDRRGDTQYF
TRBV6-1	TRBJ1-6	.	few	TGTGCCAGCACCTCGACTGGGGGTCGGGGATATAATTCACCCCTCCACTTT	CASTSTGGRGYNSPLHF
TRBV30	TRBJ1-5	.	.	TGTGCCTGGAGAACTCCTCCCCGGGCCAGTCGGAGGTATAGCAATCAGCCCCAGCATTTT	CAWRTPPRASRRYSNQPQHF
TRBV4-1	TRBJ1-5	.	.	TGCGCCAGCAGCCAAGGATGGGCGTCGCGGAGCAATCAGCCCCAGCATTTT	CASSQGWASRSNQPQHF
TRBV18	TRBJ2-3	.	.	TGTGCCAGCTCACCAGTGGCGGGGCCCACAGATACGCAGTATTTT	CASSPVAGPTDTQYF
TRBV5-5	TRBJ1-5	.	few	TGTGCCAGCAGCTTAAGCAGGGCTTCGGGTCAGCCCCAGCATTTT	CASSLSRASGQPQHF
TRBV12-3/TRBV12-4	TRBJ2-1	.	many	TGTGCCAGCAGACGGGTCTCGGTCGGTGAGCAGTTCTTC	CASRRVSVGEQFF
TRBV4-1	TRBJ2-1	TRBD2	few	TGCGCCAGCAGCCAAGATGGCGGGGGGTACCCTGACGAGAGCTCCTACAATGAGCAGTTCTTC	CASSQDGGGYPDESSYNEQFF
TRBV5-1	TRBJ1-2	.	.	TGCGCCAGCAGCCCAATGGACACAAACTATGGCTACACCTTC	CASSPMDTNYGYTF
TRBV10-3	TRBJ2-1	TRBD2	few	TGTGCCATCAGTGTAGCGGGGGGTAATGAGCAGTTCTTC	CAISVAGGNEQFF
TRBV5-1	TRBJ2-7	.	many	TGCGCCAGCAGCCCGTCAGGGCAGAGCTCCTACGAGCAGTACTTC	CASSPSGQSSYEQYF
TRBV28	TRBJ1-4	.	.	TGTGCCAGCAGTCAGACCGCTATGAATGAAAAACTGTTTTTT	CASSQTAMNEKLFF
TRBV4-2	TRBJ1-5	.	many	TGTGCCAGCAGCCAAGTCGCCAGGGGCAATCAGCCCCAGCATTTT	CASSQVARGNQPQHF
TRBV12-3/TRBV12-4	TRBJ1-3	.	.	TGTGCCAGCAGTTCACGGGACGTCGGAAACACCATATATTTT	CASSSRDVGNTIYF
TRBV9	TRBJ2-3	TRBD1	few	TGTGCCAGCAGCGCCAGGGACAGAGCCTACACAGATACGCAGTATTTT	CASSARDRAYTDTQYF
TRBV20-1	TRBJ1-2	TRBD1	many	TGCAGTGCTAGAGACCGGGACAGGGATCTATATGGCTACACCTTC	CSARDRDRDLYGYTF
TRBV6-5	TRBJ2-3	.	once	TGTGCCAGCAGTTACGAAACGATGGGCGCAGATACGCAGTATTTT	CASSYETMGADTQYF
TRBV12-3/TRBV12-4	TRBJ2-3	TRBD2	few	TGTGCCAGCAGTTTAGAGTCGGGAGGGACGCAGTATTTT	CASSLESGGTQYF
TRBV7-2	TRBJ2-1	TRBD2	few	TGTGCCAGCAGCTCGAGACTAGCGGAGCCCTCCTACAATGAGCAGTTCTTC	CASSSRLAEPSYNEQFF
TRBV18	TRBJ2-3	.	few	TGTGCCAGCTCGCGGGAAGTCACAGATACGCAGTATTTT	CASSREVTDTQYF
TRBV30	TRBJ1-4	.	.	TGTGCCTGGGCCGGGGAGAACAATGAAAAACTGTTTTTT	CAWAGENNEKLFF
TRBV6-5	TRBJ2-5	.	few	TGTGCCAGCAGTTACGGCGGCTATGGGGAGACCCAGTACTTC	CASSYGGYGETQYF
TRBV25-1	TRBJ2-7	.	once	TGTGCCAGCAGTGAATGGGATGTGGGCACCTACGAGCAGTACTTC	CASSEWDVGTYEQYF
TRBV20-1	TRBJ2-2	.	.	TGCAGTGCTAGAGATACGACGGCAGCGGAGCTGTTTTTT	CSARDTTAAELFF
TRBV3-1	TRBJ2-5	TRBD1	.	TGTGCCAGCAGCCAGCTAAGGGGGCGAGGGGGGACCCAGTACTTC	CASSQLRGRGGTQYF
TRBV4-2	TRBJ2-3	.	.	TGTGCCAGCAGCCAACTGGGACACGCGGATACGCAGTATTTT	CASSQLGHADTQYF
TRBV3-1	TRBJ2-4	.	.	TGTGCCAGCAGCCAAGATCTACTTCTTGACATTCAGTACTTC	CASSQDLLLDIQYF
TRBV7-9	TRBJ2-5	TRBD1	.	TGTGCCAGCAGCATAGGACAGGGAAGAGGCAATGAGCAGTACTTC	CASSIGQGRGNEQYF
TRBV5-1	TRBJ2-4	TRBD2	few	TGCGCCAGCAGCTTGCGACCGAGCGGGGGGGTAGCCAAAAACATTCAGTACTTC	CASSLRPSGGVAKNIQYF
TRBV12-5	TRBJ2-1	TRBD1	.	TGTGCTAGTGGCCCGGGGGACAGGGGTGACGAGCAGTTCTTC	CASGPGDRGDEQFF
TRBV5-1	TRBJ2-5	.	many	TGCGCCAGCAGCCCCCTGACAGATCAAGAGACCCAGTACTTC	CASSPLTDQETQYF
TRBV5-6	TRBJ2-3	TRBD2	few	TGTGCCAGCAGCTTCCTAGCGGAAGAGGAAGATACGCAGTATTTT	CASSFLAEEEDTQYF
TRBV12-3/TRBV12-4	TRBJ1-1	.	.	TGTGCCAGCAGTTTAGGGTTCGGGGCAGATGAAGCTTTCTTT	CASSLGFGADEAFF
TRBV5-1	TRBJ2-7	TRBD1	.	TGCGCCAGCAGCTTGCGCCAGGGGGAAACCTACGAGCAGTACTTC	CASSLRQGETYEQYF
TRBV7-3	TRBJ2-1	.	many	TGTGCCAGCAGCTTAATATCCTACAATGAGCAGTTCTTC	CASSLISYNEQFF
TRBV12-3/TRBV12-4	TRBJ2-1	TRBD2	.	TGTGCCAGCAGTCCCCAAGCGGGGGGGCAGAATGAGCAGTTCTTC	CASSPQAGGQNEQFF
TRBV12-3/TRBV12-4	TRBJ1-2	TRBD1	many	TGTGCCAGCAGCCGAGGACAGGCGCTCGGATATGGCTACACCTTC	CASSRGQALGYGYTF
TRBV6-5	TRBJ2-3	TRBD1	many	TGTGCCAGCAGTGCTACAGGGGGCCGCACGCAGTATTTT	CASSATGGRTQYF
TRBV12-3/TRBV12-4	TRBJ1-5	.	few	TGTGCCAGCACCCGGGGCCAGGCTGGTAGCAATCAGCCCCAGCATTTT	CASTRGQAGSNQPQHF
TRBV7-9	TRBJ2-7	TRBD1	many	TGTGCCAGCAGCCCCCGGGACAGTTTTGTCTACGAGCAGTACTTC	CASSPRDSFVYEQYF
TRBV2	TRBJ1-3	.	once	TGTGCCAGCTTACCGGGCTCTGGAAACACCATATATTTT	CASLPGSGNTIYF
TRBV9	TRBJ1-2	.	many	TGTGCCAGCAGCCCCAGAGGCTACACCTTC	CASSPRGYTF
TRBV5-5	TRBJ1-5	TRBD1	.	TGTGCCAGCAAGGAGGGGGCTTATAGCAATCAGCCCCAGCATTTT	CASKEGAYSNQPQHF
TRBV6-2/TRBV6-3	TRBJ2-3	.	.	TGTGCCAGCAGGGACCATCGGGTCACAGATACGCAGTATTTT	CASRDHRVTDTQYF
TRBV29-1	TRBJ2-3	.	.	TGCAGCGTTGAGTACGGAGTCGCTAGCACAGATACGCAGTATTTT	CSVEYGVASTDTQYF
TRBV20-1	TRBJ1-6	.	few	TGCAGTGCTAGCCCCTTAAGGCGTTATAATTCACCCCTCCACTTT	CSASPLRRYNSPLHF
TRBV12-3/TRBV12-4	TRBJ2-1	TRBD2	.	TGTGCCAGCACCACGGGACTAGCTTTTGGTGAGCAGTTCTTC	CASTTGLAFGEQFF
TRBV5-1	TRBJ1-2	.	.	TGCGCCAGCAGCTTGGGGACGTTCCCCCCCGGCTACACCTTC	CASSLGTFPPGYTF
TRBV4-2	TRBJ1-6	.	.	TGTGCCAGCAGCCAAGAAAGCACTTCACCCCCCCACTTT	CASSQESTSPPHF